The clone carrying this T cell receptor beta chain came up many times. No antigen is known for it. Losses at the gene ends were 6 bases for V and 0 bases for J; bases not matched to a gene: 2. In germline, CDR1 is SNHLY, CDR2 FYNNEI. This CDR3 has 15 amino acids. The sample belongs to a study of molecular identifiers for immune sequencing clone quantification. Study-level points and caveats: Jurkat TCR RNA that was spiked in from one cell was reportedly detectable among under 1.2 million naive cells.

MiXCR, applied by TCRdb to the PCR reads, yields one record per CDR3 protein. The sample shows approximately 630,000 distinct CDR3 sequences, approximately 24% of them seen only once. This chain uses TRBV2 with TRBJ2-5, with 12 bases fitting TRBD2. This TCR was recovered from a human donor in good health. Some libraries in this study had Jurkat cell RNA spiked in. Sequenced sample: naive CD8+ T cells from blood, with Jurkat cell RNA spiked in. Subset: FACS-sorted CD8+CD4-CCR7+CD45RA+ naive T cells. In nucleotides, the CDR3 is TGTGCCAGCAGCACTAGCGGGGGGCACCAAGAGACCCAGTACTTC. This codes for CASSTSGGHQETQYF.